Listed below are T cell receptor beta chains from one sample, sequenced in a study of T cell responses to AZD1222 COVID-19 vaccine. TCRdb's table, derived via immunoSEQ multiplex PCR, lists solely in-frame clones and lacks some. The repertoire holds about 110,000 clones, around 92% seen once, with around 6.7% in the top ten. Specimen: peripheral blood, collected on day 0 of AZD1222 vaccination. All receptors derive from an adult in good health. CDR3s include the opening cysteine and the closing phenylalanine or tryptophan. A D gene is named only where the DNA matches it firmly. Clone size is given for some rows only: seen once, a few or many times, or a class if the clone is expanded.

length: 14
V: TRBV7-9
size: NA
D: TRBD2
J: TRBJ2-5
DNA: TGTGCCAGCAGCGCAACTAGCGGGGAAGAGACCCAGTACTTC
CDR3: CASSATSGEETQYF

length: 14
V: TRBV5-1
size: NA
D: NA
J: TRBJ1-3
DNA: TGCGCCAGCAGCTTGGGGAGCTCTGGAAACACCATATATTTT
CDR3: CASSLGSSGNTIYF

length: 14
V: TRBV11-3
size: NA
D: NA
J: TRBJ2-7
DNA: TGTGCCAGCAGCTTAGGTTCCGAGACCTACGAGCAGTACTTC
CDR3: CASSLGSETYEQYF

length: 13
V: TRBV7-3
size: NA
D: NA
J: TRBJ1-2
DNA: TGTGCCAGCAGCTTACAGGGTCAGTTAAGCTACACCTTC
CDR3: CASSLQGQLSYTF

length: 12
V: TRBV5-6
size: NA
D: NA
J: TRBJ2-3
DNA: TGTGCCAGCAGCTTAAACACAGATACGCAGTATTTT
CDR3: CASSLNTDTQYF

length: 15
V: TRBV11-2
size: NA
D: NA
J: TRBJ2-7
DNA: TGTGCCAGCAGCAACGTGCAGGGGAGCTCCTACGAGCAGTACTTC
CDR3: CASSNVQGSSYEQYF

length: 15
V: TRBV6-5
size: NA
D: TRBD2
J: TRBJ2-7
DNA: TGTGCCAGCAGCCTCGGACTAGCGCACTCCTACGAGCAGTACTTC
CDR3: CASSLGLAHSYEQYF

length: 14
V: TRBV6-5
size: few
D: TRBD1
J: TRBJ1-4
DNA: TGTGCCAGCAGGCCCCAGGGGGCGGGTGAAAAACTGTTTTTT
CDR3: CASRPQGAGEKLFF

length: 15
V: TRBV7-2
size: once
D: NA
J: TRBJ2-5
DNA: TGTGCCAGCAGCTCCGTGCGGGGGCACCAAGAGACCCAGTACTTC
CDR3: CASSSVRGHQETQYF

length: 15
V: TRBV7-2
size: NA
D: NA
J: TRBJ2-7
DNA: TGTGCCAGCAGCTTAGGCTACCCCCCTTTACGCGAGCAGTACTTC
CDR3: CASSLGYPPLREQYF

length: 16
V: TRBV28
size: NA
D: NA
J: TRBJ1-4
DNA: TGTGCCAGCAGTTTACAACTCCCTGCAACTAATGAAAAACTGTTTTTT
CDR3: CASSLQLPATNEKLFF

length: 15
V: TRBV15
size: NA
D: NA
J: TRBJ1-4
DNA: TGTGCCACCAGCAGAGATCGGGGGAGCGTCGAAAAACTGTTTTTT
CDR3: CATSRDRGSVEKLFF

length: 14
V: TRBV5-6
size: NA
D: NA
J: TRBJ1-2
DNA: TGTGCCAGCAGCTTGAACGGAGTATTCTATGGCTACACCTTC
CDR3: CASSLNGVFYGYTF

length: 16
V: TRBV7-9
size: NA
D: NA
J: TRBJ2-2
DNA: TGTGCCAGCAGCTTAGGTCCGCGGACGAACACCGGGGAGCTGTTTTTT
CDR3: CASSLGPRTNTGELFF

length: 18
V: TRBV3-1/TRBV3-2
size: NA
D: TRBD2
J: TRBJ2-6
DNA: TGTGCCAGCAGCCTACGACTAGCGCTCACCTCTGGGGCCAACGTCCTGACTTTC
CDR3: CASSLRLALTSGANVLTF

length: 13
V: TRBV25-1
size: NA
D: TRBD1
J: TRBJ2-7
DNA: TGTGCCAGCAGTGTGGGACAGATCTACGAGCAGTACTTC
CDR3: CASSVGQIYEQYF

length: 15
V: TRBV7-3
size: NA
D: NA
J: TRBJ1-4
DNA: TGTGCCAGCAGCCCTTACAGGAATGTTGGAGAAAAACTGTTTTTT
CDR3: CASSPYRNVGEKLFF

length: 14
V: TRBV5-1
size: NA
D: NA
J: TRBJ2-2
DNA: TGCGCCAGCAGCCTCGGACCAAACACCGGGGAGCTGTTTTTT
CDR3: CASSLGPNTGELFF

length: 15
V: TRBV27
size: NA
D: NA
J: TRBJ2-7
DNA: TGTGCCACCAAGGGCCCCGGGACGGAAACCTACGAGCAGTACTTC
CDR3: CATKGPGTETYEQYF

length: 13
V: TRBV11-2
size: NA
D: NA
J: TRBJ2-5
DNA: TGTGCCAGCAGCTTCCAGGGGTCAGAGACCCAGTACTTC
CDR3: CASSFQGSETQYF

length: 14
V: TRBV11-1
size: NA
D: NA
J: TRBJ2-7
DNA: TGTGCCAGCAGCTTAATGGGCGGACACGGCGAGCAGTACTTC
CDR3: CASSLMGGHGEQYF

length: 13
V: TRBV6-5
size: NA
D: NA
J: TRBJ1-5
DNA: TGTGCCAGCAGACGGGCTAGGGATCAGCCCCAGCATTTT
CDR3: CASRRARDQPQHF

length: 17
V: TRBV11-3
size: NA
D: TRBD2
J: TRBJ2-1
DNA: TGTGCCAGCAGCTTAGCCCCGGGACTAGCGCCTTACAATGAGCAGTTCTTC
CDR3: CASSLAPGLAPYNEQFF

length: 11
V: TRBV12-3/TRBV12-4
size: once
D: TRBD1
J: TRBJ1-5
DNA: TGTGCCAGCAGTTTCGGACAGGGGGTCTTTTTT
CDR3: CASSFGQGVFF